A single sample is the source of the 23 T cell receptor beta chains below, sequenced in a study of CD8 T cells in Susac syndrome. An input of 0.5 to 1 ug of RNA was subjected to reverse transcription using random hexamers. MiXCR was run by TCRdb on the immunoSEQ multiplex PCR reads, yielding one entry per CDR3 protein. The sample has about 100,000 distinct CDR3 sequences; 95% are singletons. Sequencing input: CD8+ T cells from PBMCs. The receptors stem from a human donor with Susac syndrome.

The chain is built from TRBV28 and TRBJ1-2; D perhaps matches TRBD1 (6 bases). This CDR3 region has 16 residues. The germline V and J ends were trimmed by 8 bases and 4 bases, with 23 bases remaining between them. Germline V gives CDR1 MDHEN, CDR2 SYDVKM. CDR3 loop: CASRRSQGPLGYGYTF. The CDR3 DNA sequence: TGTGCCAGCCGTAGGAGCCAGGGGCCCCTAGGCTATGGCTACACCTTC.

CDR3 sequence: CSVSVGAEQFF. As DNA, the CDR3 is TGCAGCGTCTCTGTAGGGGCTGAGCAGTTCTTC. The chain uses TRBV29-1 and TRBJ2-1; TRBD1 might be the D (5 bases). The ends were cut back, 6 bases at V and 9 bases at J, with 12 bases in the middle. CDR3 size: 11 residues. Germline CDR1 is SQVTM and CDR2 is ANQGSEA.

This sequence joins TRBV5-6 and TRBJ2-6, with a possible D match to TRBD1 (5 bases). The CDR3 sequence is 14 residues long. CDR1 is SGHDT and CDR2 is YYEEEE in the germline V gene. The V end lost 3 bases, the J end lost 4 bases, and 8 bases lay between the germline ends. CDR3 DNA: TGTGCCAGCAGCTGGCAGGGAGGGGCCAACGTCCTGACTTTC. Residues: CASSWQGGANVLTF.

The CDR3 here is CASGSGLASYNEQFF. CDR3 DNA: TGTGCCAGCGGCTCGGGACTAGCGTCATACAATGAGCAGTTCTTC. J is TRBJ2-1 and V is TRBV2, with 10 bases identical to TRBD2. Trimming took 8 bases from V and 4 from J; bases not matched to a gene: 8. CDR3 length equals 15 residues. The V gene's germline CDR1 is SNHLY and CDR2 FYNNEI.

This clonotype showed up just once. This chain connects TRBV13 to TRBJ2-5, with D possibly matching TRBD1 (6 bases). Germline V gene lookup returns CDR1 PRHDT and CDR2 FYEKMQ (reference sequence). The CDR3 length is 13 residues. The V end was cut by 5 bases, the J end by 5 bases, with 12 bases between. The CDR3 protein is CASSPQGTETQYF. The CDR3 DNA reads TGTGCCAGCAGCCCACAGGGTACCGAGACCCAGTACTTC.

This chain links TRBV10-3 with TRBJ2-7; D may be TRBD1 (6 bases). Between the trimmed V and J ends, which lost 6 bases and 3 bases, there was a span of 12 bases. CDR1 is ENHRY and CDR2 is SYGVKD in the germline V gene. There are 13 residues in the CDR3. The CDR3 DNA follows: TGTGCCATCAGCCAAGGGGGATTCTACGAGCAGTACTTC. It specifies CAISQGGFYEQYF.

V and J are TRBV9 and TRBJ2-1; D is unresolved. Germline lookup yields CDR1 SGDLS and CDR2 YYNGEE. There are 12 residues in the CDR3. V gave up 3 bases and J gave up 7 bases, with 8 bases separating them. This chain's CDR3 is CASSGPGNEQFF. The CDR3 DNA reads TGTGCCAGCAGCGGCCCCGGGAATGAGCAGTTCTTC.

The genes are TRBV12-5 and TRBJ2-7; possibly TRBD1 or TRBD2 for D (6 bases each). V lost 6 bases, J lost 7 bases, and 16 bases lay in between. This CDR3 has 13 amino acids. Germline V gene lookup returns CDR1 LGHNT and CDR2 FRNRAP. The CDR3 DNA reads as TGTGCTAGTGGCCGCGAGGAGGGGGAGGAGCAGTACTTC. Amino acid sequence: CASGREEGEEQYF.

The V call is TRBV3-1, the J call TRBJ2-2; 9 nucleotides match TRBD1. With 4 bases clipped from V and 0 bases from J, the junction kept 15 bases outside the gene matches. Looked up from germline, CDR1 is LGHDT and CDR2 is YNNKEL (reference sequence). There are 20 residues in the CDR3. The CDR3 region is CASSLSGGTGYSTNTGELFF. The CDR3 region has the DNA TGTGCCAGCAGCCTTTCCGGGGGGACAGGGTACTCTACGAACACCGGGGAGCTGTTTTTT.

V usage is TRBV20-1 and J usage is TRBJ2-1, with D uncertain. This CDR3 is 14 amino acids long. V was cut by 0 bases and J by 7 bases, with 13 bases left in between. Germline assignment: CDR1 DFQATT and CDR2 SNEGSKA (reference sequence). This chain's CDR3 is CSARDPRRPNEQFF. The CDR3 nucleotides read TGCAGTGCTAGAGACCCGAGGAGACCAAATGAGCAGTTCTTC.

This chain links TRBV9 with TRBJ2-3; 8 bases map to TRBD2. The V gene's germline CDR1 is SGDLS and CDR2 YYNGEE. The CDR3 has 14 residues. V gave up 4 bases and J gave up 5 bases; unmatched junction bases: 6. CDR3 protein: CASSQELAGDTQYF. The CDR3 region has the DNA TGTGCCAGCAGCCAAGAGCTAGCGGGAGATACGCAGTATTTT. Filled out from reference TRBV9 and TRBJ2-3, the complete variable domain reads DSGVTQTPKHLITATGQRVTLRCSPRSGDLSVYWYQQSLDQGLQFLIQYYNGEERAKGNILERFSAQQFPDLHSELNLSSLELGDSALYFCASSQELAGDTQYFGPGTRLTVL.

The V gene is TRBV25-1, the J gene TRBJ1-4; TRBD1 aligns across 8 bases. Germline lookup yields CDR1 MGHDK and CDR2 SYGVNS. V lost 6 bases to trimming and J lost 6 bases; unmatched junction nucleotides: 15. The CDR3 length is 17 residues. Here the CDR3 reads CASSPQIGQGLDEKLFF. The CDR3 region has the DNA TGTGCCAGCAGCCCCCAGATCGGACAGGGCCTGGATGAAAAACTGTTTTTT.

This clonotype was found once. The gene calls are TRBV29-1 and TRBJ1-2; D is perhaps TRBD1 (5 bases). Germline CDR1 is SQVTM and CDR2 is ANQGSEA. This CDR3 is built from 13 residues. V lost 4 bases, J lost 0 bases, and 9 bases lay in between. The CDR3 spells CSVVGGANYGYTF. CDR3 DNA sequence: TGCAGCGTTGTGGGGGGGGCTAACTATGGCTACACCTTC.

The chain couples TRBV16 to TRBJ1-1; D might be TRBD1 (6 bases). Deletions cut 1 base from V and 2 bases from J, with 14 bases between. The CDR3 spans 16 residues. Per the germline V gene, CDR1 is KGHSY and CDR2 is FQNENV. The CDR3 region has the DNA TGTGCCAGCAGCCAATGGAAGGCAGGGGCTAACACTGAAGCTTTCTTT. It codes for CASSQWKAGANTEAFF.

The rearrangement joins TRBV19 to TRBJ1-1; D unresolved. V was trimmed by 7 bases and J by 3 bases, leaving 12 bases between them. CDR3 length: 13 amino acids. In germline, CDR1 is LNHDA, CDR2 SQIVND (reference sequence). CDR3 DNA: TGTGCCAGTACAGAGACACCCGACACTGAAGCTTTCTTT. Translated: CASTETPDTEAFF.

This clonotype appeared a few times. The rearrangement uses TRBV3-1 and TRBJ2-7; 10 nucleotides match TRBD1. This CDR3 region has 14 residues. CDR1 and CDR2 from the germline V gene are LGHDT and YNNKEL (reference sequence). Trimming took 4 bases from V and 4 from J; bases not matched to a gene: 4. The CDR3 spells CASSPGQGDYEQYF. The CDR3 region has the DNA TGTGCCAGCAGCCCTGGACAGGGGGATTACGAGCAGTACTTC.

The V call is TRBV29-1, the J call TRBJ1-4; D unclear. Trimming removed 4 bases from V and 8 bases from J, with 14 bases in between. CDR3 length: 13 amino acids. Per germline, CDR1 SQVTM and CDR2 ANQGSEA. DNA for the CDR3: TGCAGCGTTGCAAGGAACTTCGGGGAAAAACTGTTTTTT. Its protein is CSVARNFGEKLFF.

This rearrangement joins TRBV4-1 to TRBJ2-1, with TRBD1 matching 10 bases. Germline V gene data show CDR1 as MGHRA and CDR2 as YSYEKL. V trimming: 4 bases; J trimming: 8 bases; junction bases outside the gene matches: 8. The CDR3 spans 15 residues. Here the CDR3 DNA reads TGCGCCAGCAGCCTTCGGGACAGGGGAAGTGATGAGCAGTTCTTC. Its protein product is CASSLRDRGSDEQFF.

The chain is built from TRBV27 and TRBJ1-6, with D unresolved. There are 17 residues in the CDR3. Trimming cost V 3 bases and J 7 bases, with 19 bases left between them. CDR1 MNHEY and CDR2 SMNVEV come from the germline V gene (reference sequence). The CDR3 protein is CASSFTPEGRSNSPLHF. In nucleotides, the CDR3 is TGTGCCAGCAGTTTTACACCGGAGGGCAGATCCAATTCACCCCTCCACTTT.

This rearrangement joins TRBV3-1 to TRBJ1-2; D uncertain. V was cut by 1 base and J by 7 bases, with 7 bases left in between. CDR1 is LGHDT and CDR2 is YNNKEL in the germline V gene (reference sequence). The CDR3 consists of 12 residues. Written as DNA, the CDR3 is TGTGCCAGCAGCCAAGGGCTTTTTGGCTACACCTTC. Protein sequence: CASSQGLFGYTF.

In DNA, the CDR3 is TGCAGTGCTAGACAGGGAACTCTGAACACTGAAGCTTTCTTT. Protein product: CSARQGTLNTEAFF. The chain carries TRBV20-1 and TRBJ1-1, with D possibly being TRBD1 (5 bases). V was clipped by 2 bases and J by 0 bases, with 10 bases between them. Germline values: CDR1 DFQATT, CDR2 SNEGSKA (reference sequence). There are 14 residues in the CDR3.

The CDR3 coding sequence is TGCAGTGCTTGGACAGGGGACTTCACAGATACGCAGTATTTT. This encodes CSAWTGDFTDTQYF. This chain links TRBV20-1 with TRBJ2-3; 9 bases line up with TRBD1. The CDR3 runs 14 residues. Looked up from germline, CDR1 is DFQATT and CDR2 is SNEGSKA (reference sequence). V dropped 5 bases and J dropped 2; count of bases not matched to a gene: 5.

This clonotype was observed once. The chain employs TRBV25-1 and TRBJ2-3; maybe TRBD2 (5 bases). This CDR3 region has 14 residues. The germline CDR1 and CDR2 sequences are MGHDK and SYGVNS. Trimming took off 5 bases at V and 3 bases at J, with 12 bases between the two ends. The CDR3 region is CASSNRGETDTQYF. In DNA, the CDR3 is TGTGCCAGCAGTAACCGGGGAGAGACAGATACGCAGTATTTT.